This TCR beta chain appears in the sequencing data of a study of STAT5B mutations in CD4+ large granular lymphocyte leukemia. Trimming took 5 bases from V and 2 from J; bases not matched to a gene: 7. CDR1 SGHKS and CDR2 YYEKEE come from the germline V gene (reference sequence). The CDR3 extends over 15 amino acids. TCRdb's copy holds only in-frame clones and misses some; the assay was immunoSEQ multiplex PCR. In the table there are roughly 35,000 clones, approximately 67% of which are singletons. Source material: CD4+ T cells from blood buffy coats. The sequence was collected from a human donor in good health. The chain uses TRBV5-5 and TRBJ1-3, with 7 bases fitting TRBD1. CDR3 region: CASRAGQVPGNTIYF. The DNA for the CDR3 is TGTGCCAGCAGGGCTGGACAGGTCCCTGGAAACACCATATATTTT.